The TCR beta chain under discussion was sequenced for a study of naive and memory T cell subsets. General observations from the study: The RNA method is potentially sensitive to activation and differentiation changes.

This clonotype appeared a few times. Its antigen is not identified. A UMI-containing oligonucleotide was joined by 3' ligation to the TCR cDNA template. Whole blood, roughly 2.5 ml, came from adult healthy volunteers. Unsorted total RNA, about 1 to 1000 ng, was DNase treated before reverse transcription. Ligated cDNA underwent four rounds of PCR with nested alpha and beta constant region primers and SP2. For blood and skin samples, reverse transcription used TCR alpha and beta constant primers. From the 5' RACE reads, TCRdb called clonotypes with MiXCR, one entry per CDR3 protein. Here the sample spans roughly 60,000 distinct CDR3 sequences, around 7.7% being singletons. Deletions cut 5 bases from V and 7 bases from J, with 15 bases between. The CDR3 totals 14 residues. Germline lookup yields CDR1 DFQATT and CDR2 SNEGSKA (reference sequence).

V gene TRBV20-1 combines with J gene TRBJ1-6; D is unresolved. The origin of this receptor is a male donor in good health. The CDR3 DNA sequence: TGCAGTGCTTCAACAGCCCATGAGAATTCACCCCTCCACTTT. Translated, it gives CSASTAHENSPLHF.